The rows below give T cell receptor beta chains drawn from one sample of a study of blood T cell repertoires in COVID-19. Sequenced by immunoSEQ multiplex PCR; TCRdb stores in-frame clones only, minus some. Altogether just over 650,000 clones are present, 70% to 90% being singletons, with the ten largest covering over 0.2%. Specimen: peripheral blood. These receptors were taken from a woman aged 18-29 years with acute or convalescent COVID-19. The CDR3 runs from the conserved cysteine through the conserved F or W.

v_call: TRBV29-1
j_call: TRBJ1-2
cdr3_aa: CSGMTGYGYTF

v_call: TRBV18
j_call: TRBJ2-2
cdr3_aa: CASSAQGDTGELFF

v_call: TRBV5-1
j_call: TRBJ2-7
cdr3_aa: CASSLRQGYEQYF

v_call: TRBV29-1
j_call: TRBJ1-2
cdr3_aa: CSVEDLVCCGYTF

v_call: TRBV30
j_call: TRBJ1-3
cdr3_aa: CAWSEGTYSGNTIYF

v_call: TRBV27
j_call: TRBJ1-1
cdr3_aa: CASSALGGETEAFF

v_call: TRBV30
j_call: TRBJ2-3
cdr3_aa: CAWSVKRRGDRDTQYF

v_call: TRBV11-2
j_call: TRBJ1-1
cdr3_aa: CASSLGLVWKRGTEAFF

v_call: TRBV5-1
j_call: TRBJ2-1
cdr3_aa: CASGTSGPYNEQFF

v_call: TRBV5-1
j_call: TRBJ2-1
cdr3_aa: CASSLAAGHEQFF

v_call: TRBV9
j_call: TRBJ2-5
cdr3_aa: CASSASGTVETQYF

v_call: TRBV2
j_call: TRBJ2-7
cdr3_aa: CASSDQGSFYEQYF

v_call: TRBV4-1
j_call: TRBJ1-1
cdr3_aa: CASSHQEGHLTEAFF

v_call: TRBV6-4
j_call: TRBJ1-2
cdr3_aa: CASSPAGASYGYTF

v_call: TRBV7-9
j_call: TRBJ1-1
cdr3_aa: CAFTGVDTEAFF

v_call: TRBV5-1
j_call: TRBJ2-5
cdr3_aa: CASSLNLAGGPRETQYF

v_call: TRBV19
j_call: TRBJ2-7
cdr3_aa: CASSIDGQGIYEQYF

v_call: TRBV5-8
j_call: TRBJ1-2
cdr3_aa: CASSPHRRGYTF

v_call: TRBV19
j_call: TRBJ1-2
cdr3_aa: CASSIGTAYGYTF

v_call: TRBV3-1/TRBV3-2
j_call: TRBJ2-2
cdr3_aa: CASTRGLAGITGELFF

v_call: TRBV19
j_call: TRBJ1-6
cdr3_aa: CASSIPGYEGASPLHF

v_call: TRBV7-8
j_call: TRBJ1-6
cdr3_aa: CASSPGSSVPLHF